This T cell receptor (beta chain) was sequenced in a study of blood T cell repertoires in COVID-19. Across the study: COVID-19 samples, acute and convalescent, were from the United States, Italy and Spain. Sources were T cells, B-cell-depleted T cells, or PBMCs; the material itself was cDNA or gDNA.

Methods used by the authors: From reference gene primer amplification, estimates of nucleated cell counts were derived. The assay was immunoSEQ multiplex PCR, and TCRdb's table has in-frame clones only and misses some. V, J and clone size derive from that table, while D and trimming were established from the DNA sequence. Here the sample spans about 98,000 clones, about 89% being singletons. V lost 3 bases and J lost 4, with 9 bases in between. The CDR3 has 12 amino acids. CDR1 is SQVTM, CDR2 ANQGSEA, per germline. Sequencing was carried out using peripheral blood. The origin of this receptor is a man aged 45-65 years with acute or convalescent COVID-19. J is TRBJ1-2 and V is TRBV29-1; D is ambiguous. The CDR3 spells CSVESTGYGYTF. For the CDR3, the DNA is TGCAGCGTTGAGTCCACGGGCTATGGCTACACCTTC.